A single sample gave rise to the 4 T cell receptor beta chains below, sequenced in a study of T cell responses to AZD1222 COVID-19 vaccine. The data were produced by immunoSEQ multiplex PCR, yet TCRdb's version contains in-frame clones alone and is incomplete. The sample has 150,000 to 200,000 clones; 94% are singletons. Material: peripheral blood, obtained on day 0 of AZD1222 vaccination. These receptors originate from an adult in good health.

The rearrangement uses TRBV27 and TRBJ2-1, with 7 bases identical to TRBD2. The trim removed 0 bases at V and 3 bases at J, leaving 2 bases unmatched. The CDR3 is 15 residues long. Germline CDR1 MNHEY, CDR2 SMNVEV (reference sequence). The CDR3 is CASSLSLAVYNEQFF. For the CDR3, the DNA is TGTGCCAGCAGTTTATCCCTAGCGGTCTACAATGAGCAGTTCTTC.

V usage is TRBV4-1 and J usage is TRBJ1-2; a weak D match, TRBD1 (6 bases). Germline assignment: CDR1 MGHRA and CDR2 YSYEKL. Trimming removed 6 bases at V and 1 base at J, with 27 bases between. The length of the CDR3 is 19 residues. The CDR3 spells CASSGFRGAIDRLNYGYTF. CDR3 DNA sequence: TGCGCCAGCAGTGGGTTTCGGGGGGCTATCGACCGCCTTAACTATGGCTACACCTTC.

The V call is TRBV27, the J call TRBJ1-5, with 9 positions matching TRBD1. With V trimmed by 5 bases and J by 5 bases, 4 bases remained unmatched. The V gene's germline CDR1 is MNHEY and CDR2 SMNVEV (reference sequence). The CDR3 is made up of 14 amino acids. In nucleotides, the CDR3 is TGTGCCAGCAGTGGGACAGGGAGACATCAGCCCCAGCATTTT. This gives the protein CASSGTGRHQPQHF.

This chain connects TRBV29-1 to TRBJ2-1, with 12 positions matching TRBD2. Germline V lookup: CDR1 SQVTM, CDR2 ANQGSEA. This CDR3 has 15 residues. V gave up 4 bases and J gave up 0 bases; unmatched junction bases: 1. DNA for the CDR3: TGCAGCGTTGTGACTAGCGGGAGCTCCTACAATGAGCAGTTCTTC. This encodes CSVVTSGSSYNEQFF.